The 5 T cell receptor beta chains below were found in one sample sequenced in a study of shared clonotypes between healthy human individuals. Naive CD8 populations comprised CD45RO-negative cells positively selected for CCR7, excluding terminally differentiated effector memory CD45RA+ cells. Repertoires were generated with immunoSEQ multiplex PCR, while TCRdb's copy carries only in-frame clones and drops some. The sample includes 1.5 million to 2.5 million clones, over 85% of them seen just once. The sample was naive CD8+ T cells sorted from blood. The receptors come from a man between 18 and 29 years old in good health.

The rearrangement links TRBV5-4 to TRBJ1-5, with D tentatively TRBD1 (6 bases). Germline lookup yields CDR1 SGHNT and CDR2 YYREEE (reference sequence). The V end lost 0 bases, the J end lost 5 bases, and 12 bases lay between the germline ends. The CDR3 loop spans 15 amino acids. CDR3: CASSLGRGQDQPQHF. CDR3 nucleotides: TGTGCCAGCAGCTTGGGCAGGGGTCAAGATCAGCCCCAGCATTTT. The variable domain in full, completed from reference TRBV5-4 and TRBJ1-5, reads ETGVTQSPTHLIKTRGQQVTLRCSSQSGHNTVSWYQQALGQGPQFIFQYYREEENGRGNFPPRFSGLQFPNYSSELNVNALELDDSALYLCASSLGRGQDQPQHFGDGTRLSIL.

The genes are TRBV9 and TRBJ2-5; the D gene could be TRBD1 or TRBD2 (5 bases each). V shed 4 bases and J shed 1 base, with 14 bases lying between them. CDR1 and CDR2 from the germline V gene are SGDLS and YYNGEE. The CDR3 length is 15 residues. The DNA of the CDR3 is TGTGCCAGCAGCCCCCGGGGCTGGGCCCAAGAGACCCAGTACTTC. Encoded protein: CASSPRGWAQETQYF.

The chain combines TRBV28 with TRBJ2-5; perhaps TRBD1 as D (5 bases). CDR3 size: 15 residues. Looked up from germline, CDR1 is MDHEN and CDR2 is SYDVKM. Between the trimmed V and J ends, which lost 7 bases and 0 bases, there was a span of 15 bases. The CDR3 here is CASTSWGSYQETQYF. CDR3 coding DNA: TGTGCCAGCACTTCATGGGGCTCGTACCAAGAGACCCAGTACTTC.

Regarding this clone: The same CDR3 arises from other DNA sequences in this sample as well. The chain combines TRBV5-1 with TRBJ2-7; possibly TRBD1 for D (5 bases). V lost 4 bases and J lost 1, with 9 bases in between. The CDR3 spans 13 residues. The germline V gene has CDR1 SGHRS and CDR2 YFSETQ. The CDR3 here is CASSPSGSYEQYF. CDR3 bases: TGCGCCAGCAGCCCCTCAGGGTCCTACGAGCAGTACTTC.

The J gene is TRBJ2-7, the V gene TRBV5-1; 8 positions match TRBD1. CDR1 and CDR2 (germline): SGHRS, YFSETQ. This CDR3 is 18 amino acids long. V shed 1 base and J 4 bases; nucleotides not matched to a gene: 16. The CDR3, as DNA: TGCGCCAGCAGCTTGTTGGGCCCGCCCGGGACAGGCAGTTACGAGCAGTACTTC. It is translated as CASSLLGPPGTGSYEQYF.